This TCR beta chain appears in the sequencing data of a study of cytomegalovirus exposure and HLA in healthy donors. Study-level results: The study recorded about 150 TCR beta chains that were cytomegalovirus-associated. Per a later analysis, HLA-associated TCR beta chains showed more clonal expansion than other, equally common TCR beta chains. Rates of TCR association differed by HLA locus in a later analysis, with DRB1 highest and HLA-C lowest. Most of the TCR beta V segments (in an earlier analysis) were productive either about 87% or about 30% of the time.

Turning to this clone: As yet, its antigen is unknown.

The V end lost 4 bases, the J end lost 6 bases, and 11 bases lay between the germline ends. The CDR3 is 12 amino acids. The V gene's germline CDR1 is SGHNT and CDR2 YYREEE (reference sequence). 60 Vbeta and 13 Jbeta primers were used in PCR. The table came from immunoSEQ multiplex PCR; TCRdb's copy has only in-frame clones and leaves some out. The top ten hold about 12% of the sample, which has about 160,000 clones, more than 80% seen once. The chain carries TRBV5-4 and TRBJ2-7; possible D gene TRBD2, 7 bases. Sample: PBMCs. This TCR was recovered from a woman aged 45 to 65 in good health and CMV-seronegative. The CDR3 protein is CASSLGGAEQYF. The CDR3 DNA reads as TGTGCCAGCAGCCTAGGGGGGGCCGAGCAGTACTTC.